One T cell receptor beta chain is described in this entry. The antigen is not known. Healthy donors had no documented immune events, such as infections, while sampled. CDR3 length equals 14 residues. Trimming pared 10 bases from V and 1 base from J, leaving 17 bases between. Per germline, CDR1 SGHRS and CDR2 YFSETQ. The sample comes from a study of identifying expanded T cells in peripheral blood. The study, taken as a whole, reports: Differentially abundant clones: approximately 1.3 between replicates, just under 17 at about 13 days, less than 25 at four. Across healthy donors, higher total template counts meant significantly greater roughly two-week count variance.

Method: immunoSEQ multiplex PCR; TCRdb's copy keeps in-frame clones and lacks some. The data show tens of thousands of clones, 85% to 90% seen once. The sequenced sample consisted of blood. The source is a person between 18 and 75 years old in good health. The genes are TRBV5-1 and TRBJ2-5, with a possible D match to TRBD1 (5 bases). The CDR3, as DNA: TGCGCCGCCGTCGTGAGCAGGGCCCAAGAGACCCAGTACTTC. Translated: CAAVVSRAQETQYF.